The 18 T cell receptor beta chains below were found in one sample sequenced in a study of T cell changes during pregnancy in multiple sclerosis. Profiling relied on immunoSEQ multiplex PCR, and the TCRdb table lists in-frame clones only, not all of them. Of approximately 92,000 clones detected, 85% to 95% appear once; the ten largest clones hold 0.99%. Here the sequenced sample was peripheral blood, taken after pregnancy. The origin of the receptors is a female donor with multiple sclerosis, enrolled in a pregnancy study.

This chain links TRBV28 with TRBJ2-7; 13 nucleotides match TRBD2. With V trimmed by 9 bases and J by 6 bases, 5 bases remained unmatched. Germline CDR1 and CDR2: MDHEN and SYDVKM. The CDR3 has 13 amino acids. The CDR3, as DNA: TGTGCCAGTGGACTAGCGGGAGTAGCCGAGCAGTACTTC. Translation gives CASGLAGVAEQYF.

About this clone: Other DNA variants within this sample encode the same CDR3. CDR3 loop: CASSSTGATNEKLFF. In DNA form, the CDR3 reads TGCGCCAGCAGCTCAACAGGGGCGACTAATGAAAAACTGTTTTTT. The chain recombines TRBV5-1 with TRBJ1-4; TRBD1 agrees at 7 bases. Germline V gene sequence: CDR1 SGHRS, CDR2 YFSETQ. The ends lost 3 bases at V and 2 bases at J; junction bases unmatched: 4. This CDR3 comprises 15 residues. The entire variable domain, with the rest obtained from reference TRBV5-1 and TRBJ1-4, is as follows: KAGVTQTPRYLIKTRGQQVTLSCSPISGHRSVSWYQQTPGQGLQFLFEYFSETQRNKGNFPGRFSGRQFSNSRSEMNVSTLELGDSALYLCASSSTGATNEKLFFGSGTQLSVL.

This clone was counted between two and nine times. This chain joins TRBV5-5 and TRBJ1-1; D perhaps matches TRBD1 (6 bases). Trimming pared 3 bases from V and 4 bases from J, leaving 7 bases between. Germline V gene sequence: CDR1 SGHKS, CDR2 YYEKEE (reference sequence). This CDR3 region has 12 residues. CDR3 nucleotide sequence: TGTGCCAGCAGCTGGGACACCACTGAAGCTTTCTTT. Translated: CASSWDTTEAFF.

The chain links TRBV7-6 to TRBJ2-1; a possible D gene is TRBD2 (5 bases). This CDR3 is 17 amino acids long. Germline CDR1 SGHVS, CDR2 FNYEAQ. V lost 0 bases to trimming and J lost 0 bases, with 12 bases between them. For the CDR3, the DNA is TGTGCCAGCAGCTTAGCGGGCGGAGGAAGCTCCTACAATGAGCAGTTCTTC. Its protein is CASSLAGGGSSYNEQFF.

The chain carries TRBV18 and TRBJ1-3; D gene ambiguous. The CDR3 sequence is 16 residues long. Germline V lookup: CDR1 KGHSH, CDR2 LQKENI. V lost 3 bases and J 0 bases, leaving 12 bases between the germline ends. The CDR3 bases are TGTGCCAGCTCACCCAAAGACATTTCCTCTGGAAACACCATATATTTT. This gives the protein CASSPKDISSGNTIYF. The whole variable domain, filled in from reference TRBV18 and TRBJ1-3, reads NAGVMQNPRHLVRRRGQEARLRCSPMKGHSHVYWYRQLPEEGLKFMVYLQKENIIDESGMPKERFSAEFPKEGPSILRIQQVVRGDSAAYFCASSPKDISSGNTIYFGEGSWLTVV.

This sequence joins TRBV5-4 and TRBJ2-3, with 7 bases fitting TRBD1. Trimming removed 4 bases from V and 13 bases from J; junction bases left unmatched: 9. Germline V gene data show CDR1 as SGHNT and CDR2 as YYREEE (reference sequence). The CDR3 spans 12 residues. CDR3 protein: CASSAGTELKYF. The CDR3, as DNA: TGTGCCAGCAGCGCCGGGACAGAGTTGAAGTATTTT.

The CDR3, as DNA: TGTGCCAGCTCACCAGACAGACACGAGCAGTACTTC. Protein product: CASSPDRHEQYF. The chain is built from TRBV18 and TRBJ2-7, with D possibly TRBD1 on 5 matching bases. From germline, CDR1 is KGHSH and CDR2 LQKENI. The CDR3 has 12 amino acids. Trimming took off 2 bases at V and 5 bases at J, with 7 bases between the two ends.

The chain uses TRBV5-4 and TRBJ1-3; 7 nucleotides agree with TRBD1. The length of the CDR3 is 14 residues. The V segment lost 4 bases and the J segment 2 bases; nucleotides outside the gene matches: 3. CDR1 SGHNT and CDR2 YYREEE come from the germline V gene (reference sequence). The CDR3, as DNA: TGTGCCAGCAGCGGAGACAGGGCTGGAAACACCATATATTTT. Translated, it gives CASSGDRAGNTIYF.

The rearrangement joins TRBV27 to TRBJ2-7, with D maybe TRBD2 (6 bases). Germline loops: CDR1 MNHEY, CDR2 SMNVEV (reference sequence). The CDR3 consists of 14 residues. V was cut by 2 bases and J by 2 bases, with 10 bases left in between. In DNA, the CDR3 is TGTGCCAGCAGTTTAGCGGGGAACACCTACGAGCAGTACTTC. Its protein product is CASSLAGNTYEQYF.

The rearrangement uses TRBV25-1 and TRBJ2-3; D is ambiguous. The ends were cut back, 4 bases at V and 0 bases at J, with 11 bases in the middle. Per the germline V gene, CDR1 is MGHDK and CDR2 is SYGVNS. CDR3 length equals 15 residues. DNA for the CDR3: TGTGCCAGCAGTGGCCGGTTCTTGAGCACAGATACGCAGTATTTT. Protein: CASSGRFLSTDTQYF. Drawing the rest from reference TRBV25-1 and TRBJ2-3, the complete variable domain is EADIYQTPRYLVIGTGKKITLECSQTMGHDKMYWYQQDPGMELHLIHYSYGVNSTEKGDLSSESTVSRIRTEHFPLTLESARPSHTSQYLCASSGRFLSTDTQYFGPGTRLTVL.

The chain uses TRBV19 and TRBJ1-1; D call uncertain. Trimming removed 5 bases from V and 1 base from J, with 14 bases in between. This CDR3 is built from 15 residues. Germline CDR1 reads LNHDA; CDR2 reads SQIVND (reference sequence). CDR3 sequence: CASSHRRGWNTEAFF. CDR3 DNA sequence: TGTGCCAGTAGTCACCGTAGAGGGTGGAACACTGAAGCTTTCTTT.

V is TRBV28 and J is TRBJ2-7, with 14 positions matching TRBD2. This CDR3 contains 16 residues. Unmatched junction bases numbered 11, after V lost 9 bases and J lost 4 bases. Germline values: CDR1 MDHEN, CDR2 SYDVKM. CDR3 sequence (DNA): TGTGCCAGTAAAGGGACTAGCGGGAGTCGGTTTTACGAGCAGTACTTC. Translated: CASKGTSGSRFYEQYF.

The V and J genes are TRBV28 and TRBJ2-1; 8 nucleotides match TRBD2. The germline V gene encodes CDR1 MDHEN and CDR2 SYDVKM. Trimming removed 5 bases from V and 2 bases from J; junction bases left unmatched: 14. The CDR3 has 18 amino acids. The CDR3 reads CASSLLSQRENPYNEQFF. The CDR3 bases are TGTGCCAGCAGTCTCCTCTCTCAGCGGGAGAATCCCTACAATGAGCAGTTCTTC.

CDR3 DNA sequence: TGCGCCAGCAGTGATGGACAGGGGGGTTCTGGGGCCAACGTCCTGACTTTC. This codes for CASSDGQGGSGANVLTF. J is TRBJ2-6 and V is TRBV5-1; 10 bases are shared with TRBD1. V was pared by 5 bases and J by 1 base, with 6 bases of the junction left unmatched. Germline CDR1 SGHRS, CDR2 YFSETQ. This CDR3 spans 17 amino acids.

The J gene is TRBJ2-7, the V gene TRBV6-6; D not certain. The CDR3 covers 14 residues. V was cut by 5 bases and J by 4 bases, with 15 bases left in between. CDR1 MNHNY and CDR2 SVGAGI come from the germline V gene (reference sequence). The CDR3 region has the DNA TGTGCCAGCAGTCCCTCAGTAGCATCGTACGAGCAGTACTTC. It is translated as CASSPSVASYEQYF.

The chain employs TRBV10-2 and TRBJ2-1; TRBD1 agrees at 7 bases. J gave up 5 bases and V 8 bases, and 3 bases lay outside the gene matches. CDR3 length: 12 amino acids. Germline loops: CDR1 WSHSY, CDR2 SAAADI. The CDR3 sequence: CASWDRNNEQFF. CDR3 nucleotide sequence: TGCGCCAGCTGGGACAGAAACAATGAGCAGTTCTTC.

The chain employs TRBV6-5 and TRBJ1-2; tentative D call: TRBD1 (6 bases). Trimming shortened V by 6 bases and J by 6 bases, and 14 bases separated the two germline ends. The CDR3 runs to 13 residues. The germline V gene has CDR1 MNHEY and CDR2 SVGAGI. CDR3 DNA: TGTGCCAGCAGCCTTACAGGGCGTAATGGCTACACCTTC. Encoded protein: CASSLTGRNGYTF.

This chain joins TRBV5-1 and TRBJ2-7; D is unclear. The CDR3 contains 13 residues. Germline lookup yields CDR1 SGHRS and CDR2 YFSETQ. Trimming took off 0 bases at V and 3 bases at J, with 7 bases between the two ends. The CDR3 region has the DNA TGCGCCAGCAGCTTGGAAGGCGGCTACGAGCAGTACTTC. Its protein is CASSLEGGYEQYF. The variable domain in full, with the rest retrieved from reference TRBV5-1 and TRBJ2-7, is KAGVTQTPRYLIKTRGQQVTLSCSPISGHRSVSWYQQTPGQGLQFLFEYFSETQRNKGNFPGRFSGRQFSNSRSEMNVSTLELGDSALYLCASSLEGGYEQYFGPGTRLTVT.